This T cell receptor (beta chain) is drawn from a study of TIL therapy for anti-PD-1-resistant metastatic lung cancer. The wider study: Patients then received nivolumab; progressors got lymphodepletion, TIL and IL-2. Tumors had a median PD-L1 proportion score of less than 6.5%. Tumors carried a median approximately 1.6 non-synonymous mutations per megabase.

Regarding this clone: Its matching antigen is unknown.

The libraries were made with immunoSEQ v3. Sequencing used immunoSEQ multiplex PCR; TCRdb keeps in-frame clones, though not all of them. This sample has 55,000 to 65,000 clones, with 69% found just once. As for time point: pre-treatment sample, taken before nivolumab and TIL therapy. V lost 2 bases and J 7 bases, leaving 14 bases between the germline ends. The CDR3 runs 14 residues. Germline lookup yields CDR1 MNHNY and CDR2 SVGAGI (reference sequence). Findings and caveats of the study: Patients were highly selected, enriched for treatment-naive, never-smoker and oncogene-addicted cases.

This chain connects TRBV6-6 to TRBJ1-1; D not certain. The receptor's source is a person aged 25-85 years with non-small cell lung cancer. The material sequenced was blood, taken at baseline. CDR3 in amino acids: CASSYPPEQLEAFF. The CDR3 DNA reads TGTGCCAGCAGTTACCCCCCCGAACAGCTTGAAGCTTTCTTT.